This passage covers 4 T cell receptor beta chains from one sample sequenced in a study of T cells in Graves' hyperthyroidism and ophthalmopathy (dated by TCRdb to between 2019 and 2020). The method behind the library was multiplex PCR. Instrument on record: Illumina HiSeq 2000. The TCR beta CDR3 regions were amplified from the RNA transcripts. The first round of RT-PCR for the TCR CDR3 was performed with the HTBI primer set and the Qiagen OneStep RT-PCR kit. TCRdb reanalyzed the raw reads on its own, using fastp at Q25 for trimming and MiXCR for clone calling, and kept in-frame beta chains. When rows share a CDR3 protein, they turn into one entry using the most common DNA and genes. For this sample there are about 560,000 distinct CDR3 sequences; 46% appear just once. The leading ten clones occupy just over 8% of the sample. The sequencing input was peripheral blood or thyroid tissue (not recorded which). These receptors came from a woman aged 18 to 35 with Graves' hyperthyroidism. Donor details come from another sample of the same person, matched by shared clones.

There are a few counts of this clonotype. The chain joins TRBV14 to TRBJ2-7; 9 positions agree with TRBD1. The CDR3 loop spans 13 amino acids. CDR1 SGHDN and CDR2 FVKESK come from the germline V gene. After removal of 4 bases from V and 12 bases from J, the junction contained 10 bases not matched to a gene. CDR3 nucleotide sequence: TGTGCCAGCAGCCCTATCCTAGGACAGGGGATGTACTTC. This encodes CASSPILGQGMYF.

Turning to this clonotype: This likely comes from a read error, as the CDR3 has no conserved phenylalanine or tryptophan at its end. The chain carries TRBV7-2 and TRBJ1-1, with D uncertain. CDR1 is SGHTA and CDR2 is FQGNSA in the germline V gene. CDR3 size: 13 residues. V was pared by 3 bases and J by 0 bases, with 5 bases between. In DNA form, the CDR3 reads TGTGCCAGCAGCTTCTCAGTGAACACTGAAGCTTTCCTT. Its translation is CASSFSVNTEAFL.

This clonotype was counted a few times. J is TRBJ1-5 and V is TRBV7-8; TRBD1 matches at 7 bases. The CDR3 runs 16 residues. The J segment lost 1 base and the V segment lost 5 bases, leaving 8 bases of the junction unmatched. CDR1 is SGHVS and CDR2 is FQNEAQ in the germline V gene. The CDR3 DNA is TGTGCCAGCAGCCGCGTACCGACAGGGAGCAATCAGCCCCAGCATTTT. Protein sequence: CASSRVPTGSNQPQHF.

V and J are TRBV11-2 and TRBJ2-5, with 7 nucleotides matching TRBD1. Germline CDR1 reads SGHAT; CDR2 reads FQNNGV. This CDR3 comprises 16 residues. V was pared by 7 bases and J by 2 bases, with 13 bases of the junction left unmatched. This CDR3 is CASTIRDSRGQETQYF. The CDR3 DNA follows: TGTGCCAGCACCATACGGGACAGTAGAGGGCAAGAGACCCAGTACTTC. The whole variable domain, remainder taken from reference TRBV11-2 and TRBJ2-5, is EAGVAQSPRYKIIEKRQSVAFWCNPISGHATLYWYQQILGQGPKLLIQFQNNGVVDDSQLPKDRFSAERLKGVDSTLKIQPAKLEDSAVYLCASTIRDSRGQETQYFGPGTRLLVL.